This paragraph covers one T cell receptor beta chain sequence. Its cognate antigen is unknown. The CDR3 carries no conserved terminal phenylalanine or tryptophan, so it likely arises from a read error. The DNA is omitted, as the CDR3 cannot be located on it reliably, and the CDR3 follows TCRdb's listing. This record belongs to a study of early stage breast cancer tumors. As for the study in general: Most invasive tumors, about 75% of the 16, were ER+/PR+/HER2-.

Study-level points and caveats: Blood repertoires resembled normal breast more than tumor.

13 amino acids form the CDR3, both terminal residues included. Germline CDR1 reads SGHTA; CDR2 reads FQGNSA. Each sample had two DNA replicates, about 0.52 ug blood or 1.5 ug tissue. TCRdb's copy holds only in-frame clones and misses some; the assay was immunoSEQ multiplex PCR. The table lists tens of thousands of clones, roughly 80% of them singletons, with 3.4% in the top ten. The TCR was taken from a person younger than 45 with breast cancer. Sequencing was carried out using blood. The chain combines TRBV7-2 with TRBJ2-7; whether TRBD2, the table's D call, matches the DNA was not checked. CDR3 sequence reads: CASSLVGSGRSEL.